The clone carrying this TCR beta chain came up a few times. What it recognizes is unknown. With V trimmed by 0 bases and J by 4 bases, 4 bases remained unmatched. Germline CDR1 is LGHNA and CDR2 is YNFKEQ. The CDR3 has 16 amino acids. This sample stems from a study of T cells after yellow fever vaccination. Whole-study results and caveats: Faster peaking, at day 5 versus 15, marked a secondary response that was weaker. Just a small share of clonotypes turned up in the CD4 compartment as well as the CD8 compartment. Abundant clonotypes from the bulk population could contaminate FACS-sorted repertoires.

Making TCR cDNA involved 5'RACE template switching, which added UMIs and a universal primer site. Each CDR3 protein gets one entry after TCRdb re-called the 5' RACE reads with MiXCR. The sample shows some 250,000 distinct CDR3 sequences, 6.9% of them seen only once. The chain employs TRBV4-2 and TRBJ2-1; 9 positions match TRBD2. This TCR came from a man aged 30 to 39 who received the YFV17D yellow fever vaccine. The specimen comprised CD4+ T cells sorted from PBMCs, sampled 15 days after the yellow fever booster vaccination. CDR3 bases: TGTGCCAGCAGCCAAGATTTGGGACTAGCTTACAATGAGCAGTTCTTC. Its translation is CASSQDLGLAYNEQFF.